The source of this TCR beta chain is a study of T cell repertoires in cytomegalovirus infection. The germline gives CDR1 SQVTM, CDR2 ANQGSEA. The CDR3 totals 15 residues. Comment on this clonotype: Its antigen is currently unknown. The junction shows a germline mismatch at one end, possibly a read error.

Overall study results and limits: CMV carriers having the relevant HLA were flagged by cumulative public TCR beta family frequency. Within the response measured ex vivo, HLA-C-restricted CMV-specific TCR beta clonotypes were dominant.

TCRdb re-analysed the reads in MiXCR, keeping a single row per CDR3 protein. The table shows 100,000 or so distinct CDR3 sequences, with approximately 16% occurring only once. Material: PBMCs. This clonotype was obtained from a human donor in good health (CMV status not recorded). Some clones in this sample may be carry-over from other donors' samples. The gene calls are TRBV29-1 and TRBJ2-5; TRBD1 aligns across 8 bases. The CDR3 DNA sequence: TGCAGCATTACCGAACTCCAGGGGGCGCATGATACCCCGTACTTC. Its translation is CSITELQGAHDTPYF.